One TCR beta chain is described in this entry. Its antigen is not known. The V gene end was trimmed by 5 bases and the J gene end by 1 base; junction bases not matched to a gene: 4. Germline lookup yields CDR1 SGHNT and CDR2 YYREEE (reference sequence). There are 14 residues in the CDR3. CD4+ naive, central memory, regulatory and stem cell-like memory cells were sorted via CD45RO/CCR7/CD25/CD127/CD95/CD27. The record originates from a study of beta chain features in type 1 diabetes. Overall study findings and caveats: Insertion counts at VDJ junctions were lower in type 1 diabetes patients, who also showed more deletions there. Healthy donors had naive, central memory and Treg TCRB repertoires that appeared less similar than those seen among patients. Shorter TCRB CDR3s, moderately but significantly so, marked every one of the four CD4+ subsets in Type 1 diabetes patients.

The authors reverse transcribed all of the isolated RNA, so sequencing captured expressed TCRB transcripts. The data were produced by immunoSEQ multiplex PCR, yet TCRdb's version contains in-frame clones alone and is incomplete. Among about 160,000 clones listed, roughly 9% were seen once. This chain uses TRBV5-4 with TRBJ2-3, with 7 bases that match TRBD1. The sequenced sample was central memory CD4+ T cells from blood. The TCR comes from a woman younger than 45 with type 1 diabetes. CDR3 amino acids: CASSKQGGTDTQYF. CDR3 sequence (DNA): TGTGCCAGCAGTAAGCAGGGGGGCACAGATACGCAGTATTTT.